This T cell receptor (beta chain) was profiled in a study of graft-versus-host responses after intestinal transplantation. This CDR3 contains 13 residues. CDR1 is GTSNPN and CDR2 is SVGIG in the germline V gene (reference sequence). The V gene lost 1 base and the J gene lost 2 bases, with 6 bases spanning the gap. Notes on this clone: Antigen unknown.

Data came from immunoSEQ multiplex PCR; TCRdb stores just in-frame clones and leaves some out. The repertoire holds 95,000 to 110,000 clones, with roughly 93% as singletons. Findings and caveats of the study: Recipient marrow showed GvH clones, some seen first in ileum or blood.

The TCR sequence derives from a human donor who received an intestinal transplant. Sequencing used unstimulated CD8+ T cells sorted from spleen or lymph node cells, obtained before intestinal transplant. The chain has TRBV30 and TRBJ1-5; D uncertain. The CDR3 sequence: CAWSAIGNQPQHF. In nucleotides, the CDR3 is TGTGCCTGGAGTGCGATTGGCAATCAGCCCCAGCATTTT. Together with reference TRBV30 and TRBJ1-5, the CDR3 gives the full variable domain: SQTIHQWPATLVQPVGSPLSLECTVEGTSNPNLYWYRQAAGRGLQLLFYSVGIGQISSEVPQNLSASRPQDRQFILSSKKLLLSDSGFYLCAWSAIGNQPQHFGDGTRLSIL.